The 14 T cell receptor beta chains below come from one sample, sequenced in a study of OX40 agonist ivuxolimab in advanced cancers. Using immunoSEQ multiplex PCR, the repertoire was profiled, and TCRdb retains in-frame clones only, with some absent. The sample shows roughly 76,000 clones, approximately 85% of them seen only once. The sequencing here drew on CD4+ or CD8+ T cells sorted from blood, taken in a trial of the OX40 agonist ivuxolimab. These receptors originate from an adult with an advanced solid tumor such as melanoma, head and neck, liver or kidney cancer.

A single count supports this clone. This chain joins TRBV6-4 and TRBJ1-1, with D tentatively TRBD1 (6 bases). Trimming removed 3 bases from V and 10 bases from J, with 18 bases in between. The germline V gene has CDR1 MRHNA and CDR2 SNTAGT. The CDR3 extends over 14 amino acids. The CDR3 sequence is CASSEGGGPIPAFF. CDR3 bases: TGTGCCAGCAGTGAAGGGGGGGGCCCGATCCCAGCTTTCTTT.

J is TRBJ1-3 and V is TRBV9, with TRBD1 matching over 9 bases. Germline assignment: CDR1 SGDLS and CDR2 YYNGEE. The CDR3 spans 16 residues. The V gene end was trimmed by 0 bases and the J gene end by 2 bases; junction bases not matched to a gene: 3. Written as DNA, the CDR3 is TGTGCCAGCAGCGTAGTGGGACAGGGAACTGGAAACACCATATATTTT. This codes for CASSVVGQGTGNTIYF.

The chain has TRBV29-1 and TRBJ2-3; tentative D call: TRBD1 (7 bases). This CDR3 region has 12 residues. Germline V lookup: CDR1 SQVTM, CDR2 ANQGSEA. V was clipped by 6 bases and J by 1 base, with 8 bases between them. The CDR3 bases are TGCAGCGTCAGGGGGGGCACAGATACGCAGTATTTT. Encoded protein: CSVRGGTDTQYF.

The gene calls are TRBV9 and TRBJ2-3; 13 bases are shared with TRBD2. V lost 1 base, J lost 6 bases, and 5 bases stayed unmatched. Germline V gene sequence: CDR1 SGDLS, CDR2 YYNGEE. The CDR3 has 16 residues. In DNA form, the CDR3 reads TGTGCCAGCAGCGTAACCCCACTAGCGGGGGGGGATACGCAGTATTTT. This codes for CASSVTPLAGGDTQYF.

The table lists this clone with a count of one. The genes are TRBV15 and TRBJ1-1; 11 bases map to TRBD1. The germline gives CDR1 LNHNV, CDR2 YYDKDF (reference sequence). V trimming: 1 base; J trimming: 4 bases; junction bases outside the gene matches: 5. This CDR3 contains 16 residues. CDR3 sequence (DNA): TGTGCCACCAGCAGAGGGGGACAGGGGGGGAGCACTGAAGCTTTCTTT. Residues: CATSRGGQGGSTEAFF.

This clone was seen a few times. V is TRBV6-5 and J is TRBJ2-1; no firm D call. The CDR3 consists of 15 residues. Deletions cut 4 bases from V and 4 bases from J, with 14 bases between. Germline CDR1 reads MNHEY; CDR2 reads SVGAGI. Here the CDR3 DNA reads TGTGCCAGCAGTTTAGGAGAGGAGATTTACAATGAGCAGTTCTTC. It codes for CASSLGEEIYNEQFF.

The CDR3 DNA follows: TGTGCCAGCAGCTTAGAAACAGGGGGGATCACCTACGAGCAGTACTTC. Protein: CASSLETGGITYEQYF. The chain combines TRBV7-9 with TRBJ2-5, with 8 bases matching TRBD1. The tail of the sequence fits TRBJ2-7 better, so the J call may be wrong. Germline loops: CDR1 SEHNR, CDR2 FQNEAQ (reference sequence). CDR3 length: 16 residues.

The V and J genes are TRBV28 and TRBJ1-5; 8 bases align to TRBD1. The CDR3 length is 15 residues. J gave up 5 bases and V 2 bases, and 5 bases lay outside the gene matches. The germline V gene encodes CDR1 MDHEN and CDR2 SYDVKM. Written as DNA, the CDR3 is TGTGCCAGCAGTTTACCAGGGGGCGGATATCAGCCCCAGCATTTT. It yields the protein CASSLPGGGYQPQHF.

The rearrangement links TRBV5-1 to TRBJ2-1; unclear D gene. Trimming pared 0 bases from V and 9 bases from J, leaving 7 bases between. Germline lookup yields CDR1 SGHRS and CDR2 YFSETQ. This CDR3 is 12 amino acids long. In DNA form, the CDR3 reads TGCGCCAGCAGCTTGGTGGGGTTTGAGCAGTTCTTC. Translation gives CASSLVGFEQFF.

J is TRBJ1-3 and V is TRBV19; unclear D gene. Germline values: CDR1 LNHDA, CDR2 SQIVND (reference sequence). V lost 4 bases to trimming and J lost 4 bases, with 11 bases between them. CDR3 length: 14 residues. The chain's CDR3 is CASSKENRGNTIYF. CDR3 nucleotides: TGTGCCAGTAGTAAGGAGAACAGAGGAAACACCATATATTTT.

This clone was seen a handful of times. This chain links TRBV5-8 with TRBJ2-7, with 9 bases identical to TRBD1. CDR1 and CDR2 from the germline V gene are SGHTS and YDEGEE. The CDR3 spans 14 residues. Germline trimming cut 0 bases from V and 6 bases from J; bases unmatched to any gene: 4. The CDR3 sequence: CASSLGGQGSEQYF. Here the CDR3 DNA reads TGTGCCAGCAGCTTGGGGGGACAGGGATCCGAGCAGTACTTC. The full variable domain, in which reference TRBV5-8 and TRBJ2-7 provide the parts outside the CDR3, is EAGVTQSPTHLIKTRGQQATLRCSPISGHTSVYWYQQALGLGLQFLLWYDEGEERNRGNFPPRFSGRQFPNYSSELNVNALELEDSALYLCASSLGGQGSEQYFGPGTRLTVT.

This clone was counted between two and nine times. The chain is built from TRBV4-1 and TRBJ2-3; 13 bases agree with TRBD2. V was pared by 2 bases and J by 5 bases, with 7 bases of the junction left unmatched. Per germline, CDR1 MGHRA and CDR2 YSYEKL. CDR3 size: 17 residues. CDR3 amino acids: CASSQSQLAGGEDTQYF. CDR3 nucleotides: TGCGCCAGCAGCCAATCCCAACTAGCGGGAGGGGAAGATACGCAGTATTTT.

V and J are TRBV5-6 and TRBJ2-1; no definite D call. The CDR3 has 14 amino acids. Looked up from germline, CDR1 is SGHDT and CDR2 is YYEEEE. The V end was cut by 1 base, the J end by 0 bases, with 5 bases between. Here the CDR3 DNA reads TGTGCCAGCAGCTTGTTTCCCTCCTACAATGAGCAGTTCTTC. Amino acid sequence: CASSLFPSYNEQFF.

This clone was found a few times. V gene TRBV29-1 combines with J gene TRBJ1-2; tentative D call: TRBD1 (6 bases). V gave up 7 bases and J gave up 9 bases, with 15 bases separating them. The germline gives CDR1 SQVTM, CDR2 ANQGSEA. The CDR3 spans 11 residues. The CDR3 region is CSAFLQGSYTF. CDR3 DNA sequence: TGCAGCGCTTTTCTCCAGGGGAGCTACACCTTC.